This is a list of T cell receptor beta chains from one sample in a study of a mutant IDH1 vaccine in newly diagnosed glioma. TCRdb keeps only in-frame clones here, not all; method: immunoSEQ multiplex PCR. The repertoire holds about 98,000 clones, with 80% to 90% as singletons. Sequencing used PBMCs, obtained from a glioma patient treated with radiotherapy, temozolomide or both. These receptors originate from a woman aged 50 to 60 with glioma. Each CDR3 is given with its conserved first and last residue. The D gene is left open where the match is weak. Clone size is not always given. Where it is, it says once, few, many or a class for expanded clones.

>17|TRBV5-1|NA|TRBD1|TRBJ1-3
TGCGCCAGCAGCCCCAGGACAGGGGCTGATCCTGGAAACACCATATATTTT
CASSPRTGADPGNTIYF
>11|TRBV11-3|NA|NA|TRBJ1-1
TGTGCCAGCAGACTCACCACTGAAGCTTTCTTT
CASRLTTEAFF
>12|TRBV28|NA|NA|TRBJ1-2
TGTGCCAGCAGTTTACAGGACTATGGCTACACCTTC
CASSLQDYGYTF
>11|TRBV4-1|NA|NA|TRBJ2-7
TGCGCCAGCAGCCAGAGCTACGAGCAGTACTTC
CASSQSYEQYF
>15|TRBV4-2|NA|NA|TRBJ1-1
TGTGCCAGCAGCCAAGAAAGGACAGCGAACACTGAAGCTTTCTTT
CASSQERTANTEAFF
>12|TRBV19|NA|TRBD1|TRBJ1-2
TGTGCCAGTGGGACAGGGAACTATGGCTACACCTTC
CASGTGNYGYTF
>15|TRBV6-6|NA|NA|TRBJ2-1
TGTGCCAGCAGTGGGAGGGGGGCAAGTGGGGGTGAGCAGTTCTTC
CASSGRGASGGEQFF
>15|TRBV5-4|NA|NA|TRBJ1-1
TGTGCCAGCAGCTCCCCGACAGCCGGACCAACTGAAGCTTTCTTT
CASSSPTAGPTEAFF
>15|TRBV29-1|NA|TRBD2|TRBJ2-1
TGCAGCGCCGGGCCGGGACTAGGGGGTCTGAATGAGCAGTTCTTC
CSAGPGLGGLNEQFF
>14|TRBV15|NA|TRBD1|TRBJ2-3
TGTGCCACCAGCAGAGTGGACAGGGGGTACACGCAGTATTTT
CATSRVDRGYTQYF
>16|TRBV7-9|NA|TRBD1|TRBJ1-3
TGTGCCAGCAGTTGGGACAGGGGACTCTCTGGAAACACCATATATTTT
CASSWDRGLSGNTIYF
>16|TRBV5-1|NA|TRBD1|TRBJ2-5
TGCGCCAGCAGGAGCATGGGACAGCTGGGGCAAGAGACCCAGTACTTC
CASRSMGQLGQETQYF
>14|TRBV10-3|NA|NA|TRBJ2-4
TGTGCCATCAGTGAGTCGAGGGTCGAAAACATTCAGTACTTC
CAISESRVENIQYF
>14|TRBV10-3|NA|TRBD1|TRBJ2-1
TGTGCCATCAGTCCCGAACGACAGGGCAATGAGCAGTTCTTC
CAISPERQGNEQFF
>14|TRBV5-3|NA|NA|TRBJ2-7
TGTGCCAGAAGCTTAAGATCTCGGCTCTACGAGCAGTACTTC
CARSLRSRLYEQYF
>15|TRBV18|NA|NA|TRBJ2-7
TGTGCCAGCTCACCCTTGGAGGGGGCGCGGGACGAGCAGTACTTC
CASSPLEGARDEQYF
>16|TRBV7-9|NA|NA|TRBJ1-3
TGTGCCAGCAGCTTAGCAGCAGTCGGGGCTGGAAACACCATATATTTT
CASSLAAVGAGNTIYF
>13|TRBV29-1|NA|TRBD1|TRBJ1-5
TGCAGCGTTGAAGAGGGACAGGGACAGCCCCAGCATTTT
CSVEEGQGQPQHF
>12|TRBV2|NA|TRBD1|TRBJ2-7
TGTGCCACCGGGACAGGAACGTACGAGCAGTACTTC
CATGTGTYEQYF
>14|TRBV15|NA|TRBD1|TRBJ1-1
TGTGCCACCAGCAGAGGGGACAGGAGTACTGAAGCTTTCTTT
CATSRGDRSTEAFF
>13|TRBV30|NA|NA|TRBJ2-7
TGTGCCTGGAGTGTAGGCATGGTCAACGAGCAGTACTTC
CAWSVGMVNEQYF
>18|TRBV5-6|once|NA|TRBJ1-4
TGTGCCAGCAGCTTGGCCCGGGACTCCAGTGCAACTAATGAAAAACTGTTTTTT
CASSLARDSSATNEKLFF
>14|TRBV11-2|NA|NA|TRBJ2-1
TGTGCCAGCAGCCTCTCCGGGGCTCACAATGAGCAGTTCTTC
CASSLSGAHNEQFF
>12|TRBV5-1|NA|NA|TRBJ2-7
TGCGCCAGCAGCTTACCAGGCTACGAGCAGTACTTC
CASSLPGYEQYF
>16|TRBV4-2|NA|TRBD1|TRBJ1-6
TGTGCCAGCAGCCAAGGCCAGGGGGCAGGGAATTCACCCCTCCACTTT
CASSQGQGAGNSPLHF
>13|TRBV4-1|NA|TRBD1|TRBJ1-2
TGCGCCAGCAGCCAAGGCAGGGGGCTAGGCTACACCTTC
CASSQGRGLGYTF
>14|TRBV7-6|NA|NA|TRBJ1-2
TGTGCCAGCAGCTTGGCAGGGCCTAACTATGGCTACACCTTC
CASSLAGPNYGYTF
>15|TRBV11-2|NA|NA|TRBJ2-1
TGTGCCAGCAGCCCAATCAGGGGGGCCTACAATGAGCAGTTCTTC
CASSPIRGAYNEQFF
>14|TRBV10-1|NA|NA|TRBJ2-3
TGCGCCAGCAGGGGGGACGGGAGCACAGATACGCAGTATTTT
CASRGDGSTDTQYF
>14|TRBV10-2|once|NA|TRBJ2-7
TGCGCCAGCAAAAAGAAGGGACTGGCACGCGAGCAGTACTTC
CASKKKGLAREQYF
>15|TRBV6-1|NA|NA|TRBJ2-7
TGTGCCAGCAGTGAAGCGCTTGGGGGAACCTACGAGCAGTACTTC
CASSEALGGTYEQYF
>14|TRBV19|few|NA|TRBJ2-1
TGTGCCAGTAGTCCTACTCGCAGGGGCAATGAGCAGTTCTTC
CASSPTRRGNEQFF
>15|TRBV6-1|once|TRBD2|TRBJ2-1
TGTGCCAGCAGGCAACCCGGGACTAGCGCCAATGAGCAGTTCTTC
CASRQPGTSANEQFF
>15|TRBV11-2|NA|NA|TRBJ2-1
TGTGCCAGCAGCTCCCGCCCGGATAGCGGCGATGAGCAGTTCTTC
CASSSRPDSGDEQFF
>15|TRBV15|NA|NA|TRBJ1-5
TGTGCCACCAGCAGAGAGGTCGGGGCCAATCAGCCCCAGCATTTT
CATSREVGANQPQHF
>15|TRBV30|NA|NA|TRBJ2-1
TGTGCCTGGGCCCTTGTTGGGGGCAGAATTAATGAGCAGTTCTTC
CAWALVGGRINEQFF
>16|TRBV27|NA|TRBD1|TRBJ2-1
TGTGCCAGCAGTCCTCGGGACAGAGTCTCCTACAATGAGCAGTTCTTC
CASSPRDRVSYNEQFF
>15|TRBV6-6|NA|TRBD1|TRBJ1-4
TGTGCCAGCAGTAGATGGACAGGGGAGAATGAAAAACTGTTTTTT
CASSRWTGENEKLFF
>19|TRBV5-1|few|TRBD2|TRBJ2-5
TGCGCCAGCACTCCGGGACTAGCGGGGAGGGGTCCATACCAAGAGACCCAGTACTTC
CASTPGLAGRGPYQETQYF
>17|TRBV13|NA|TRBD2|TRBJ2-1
TGTGCCAGCAGCTTAGGTCATTTCGCGGGAGCCTACAATGAGCAGTTCTTC
CASSLGHFAGAYNEQFF
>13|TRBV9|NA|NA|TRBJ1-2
TGTGCCAGCAGCCCGGACGTCGGGTATGGCTACACCTTC
CASSPDVGYGYTF
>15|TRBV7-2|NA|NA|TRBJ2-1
TGTGCCAGCACCCACCGCCTAAACTCCTACAATGAGCAGTTCTTC
CASTHRLNSYNEQFF